This entry is about one T cell receptor beta chain. No cognate antigen has been identified for it. No base qualities exist here, and no much larger clone lies one base off it. Receptor libraries were prepared by RT-PCR. The instrument given in TCRdb is Illumina HiSeq 2500. TCRdb reprocessing: public reads trimmed at Q25 with fastp, clones called with MiXCR, in-frame beta chains kept. Merged by CDR3 protein, the rows form single entries marked with the most common genes and DNA. The sample profile shows about 530,000 distinct CDR3 sequences; about an eighth of them were found once. The ten largest clones take up about a tenth of the sample. This entry is derived from a study of response to subunit inactivated influenza vaccine (dated by TCRdb to the late 2010s). About the study as a whole: The study used deep quantitative T cell receptor repertoire profiling to track responses to a trivalent subunit inactivated influenza vaccine. The investigation overall reported the following: It was suggested by the authors that each seasonal influenza vaccination may recruit only a limited number of new T cells.

The germline V gene (reference sequence) sets CDR1 to SEHNR and CDR2 to FQNEAQ. The CDR3 contains 15 residues, cysteine and phenylalanine counted. Only CDR3 DNA remains: 45 bases, in frame from the first base. Trimming at the junction amounts to 5 bases on V and 5 bases on J, and the germline ends lie 18 bases apart. Here the chain combines TRBV7-9 and TRBJ2-5; perhaps TRBD1 is the D gene, with 6 bases matching. This TCR derives from a man in his fifties or sixties who received an inactivated influenza vaccine. Donor details come from another sample of the same person, matched by shared clones. The sequenced sample was PBMCs from blood, obtained on the day of vaccination. The bases are TGTGCCAGCAGCCCTCCGGTCAGGGGCGCGGAGACCCAGTACTTC. Translated, this is CASSPPVRGAETQYF.